A single sample is the source of the 32 T cell receptor beta chains below, sequenced in a study of T cell responses to AZD1222 COVID-19 vaccine. The protocol was immunoSEQ multiplex PCR, while the TCRdb copy is restricted to in-frame clones and leaves out a portion. The repertoire holds roughly 130,000 clones, with roughly 92% as singletons. The sequenced sample was peripheral blood, obtained on day 0 of AZD1222 vaccination. The source is an adult in good health.

This clone was found once. This chain uses TRBV5-4 with TRBJ1-4; 8 bases align to TRBD1. Losses at the gene ends were 4 bases for V and 8 bases for J; bases not matched to a gene: 7. Germline CDR1 is SGHNT and CDR2 is YYREEE (reference sequence). This CDR3 spans 14 amino acids. The CDR3 coding sequence is TGTGCCAGCAGCCCGGGGAGGGACAGGGAAAAACTGTTTTTT. Translated, it gives CASSPGRDREKLFF.

The chain is built from TRBV29-1 and TRBJ2-1; 7 nucleotides agree with TRBD1. V shed 4 bases and J 14 bases; nucleotides not matched to a gene: 5. Germline V gene sequence: CDR1 SQVTM, CDR2 ANQGSEA. This CDR3 comprises 10 residues. CDR3 sequence (DNA): TGCAGCGTTGCGGGACAGTGGGAGTTCTTC. Translated, it gives CSVAGQWEFF.

The chain links TRBV27 to TRBJ1-1, with 7 bases matching TRBD1. V gave up 2 bases and J gave up 3 bases; unmatched junction bases: 3. The CDR3 loop spans 14 amino acids. CDR1 is MNHEY and CDR2 is SMNVEV in the germline V gene (reference sequence). CDR3 protein: CASSLLGTDTEAFF. CDR3 DNA: TGTGCCAGCAGTTTACTGGGGACAGACACTGAAGCTTTCTTT.

This chain connects TRBV21-1 to TRBJ2-7. TRBV21-1 is labeled a pseudogene. CDR3 length equals 11 residues. CDR3 in amino acids: CASSPPHRRYV. In nucleotides, the CDR3 is TGTGCCAGCAGCCCCCCCCACCGCCGGTACGTC.

The chain is built from TRBV13 and TRBJ1-4, with D perhaps TRBD1 (5 bases). Germline loops: CDR1 PRHDT, CDR2 FYEKMQ (reference sequence). The CDR3 covers 16 residues. With 2 bases removed from V and 0 bases from J, the gap between germline ends came to 10 bases. The CDR3: CASSLNQGATNEKLFF. The CDR3 nucleotides are TGTGCCAGCAGCTTAAACCAGGGTGCAACTAATGAAAAACTGTTTTTT.

J is TRBJ2-1 and V is TRBV18; possibly TRBD2 for D (7 bases). Deletions cut 3 bases from V and 5 bases from J, with 17 bases between. Germline lookup yields CDR1 KGHSH and CDR2 LQKENI. The CDR3 spans 16 residues. The CDR3 loop reads CASSPPGAGVNNEQFF. The CDR3 nucleotides read TGTGCCAGCTCACCCCCGGGGGCGGGAGTCAACAATGAGCAGTTCTTC.

The V gene is TRBV7-3, the J gene TRBJ2-1; D is ambiguous. The germline V gene has CDR1 SGHTA and CDR2 FQGTGA. Trimming took off 2 bases at V and 2 bases at J, with 13 bases between the two ends. CDR3 length: 16 residues. CDR3 sequence: CASSLLGASPYNEQFF. As DNA, the CDR3 is TGTGCCAGCAGCTTATTGGGCGCGAGTCCCTACAATGAGCAGTTCTTC.

The rearrangement uses TRBV29-1 and TRBJ2-7; D may correspond to TRBD1 or TRBD2 (6 bases each). Germline V CDR1 and CDR2: SQVTM, ANQGSEA. V was shortened by 2 bases and J by 5 bases, with 10 bases between the two germline ends. CDR3 size: 12 residues. The CDR3 sequence is CSVELGGHEQYV. Here the CDR3 DNA reads TGCAGCGTTGAACTGGGGGGCCACGAGCAGTACGTC.

The chain recombines TRBV19 with TRBJ2-1, with 10 bases fitting TRBD2. The V and J ends lost 0 bases and 9 bases, in that order; junction bases with no gene match: 11. The germline V gene encodes CDR1 LNHDA and CDR2 SQIVND (reference sequence). This CDR3 contains 17 residues. In nucleotides, the CDR3 is TGTGCCAGTAGTATAGATCCTTCTACAGCGGGAGGGTCTGAGCAGTTCTTC. This translates into CASSIDPSTAGGSEQFF.

Only one count was recorded for this clone. V and J are TRBV6-5 and TRBJ2-7; TRBD1 aligns across 7 bases. The CDR3 contains 14 residues. Germline CDR1 is MNHEY and CDR2 is SVGAGI. V shed 6 bases, J shed 2 bases, and the junction held 7 bases outside the gene matches. CDR3 sequence reads: CASRPGTVPYEQYF. The CDR3, as DNA: TGTGCCAGCAGGCCCGGGACAGTTCCCTACGAGCAGTACTTC.

The chain combines TRBV6-5 with TRBJ1-2, with D unclear. V lost 0 bases and J 3 bases, leaving 11 bases between the germline ends. Germline CDR1 is MNHEY and CDR2 is SVGAGI. CDR3 length: 15 amino acids. DNA for the CDR3: TGTGCCAGCAGTTACTCCCCGCCCCTTGACTATGGCTACACCTTC. Protein: CASSYSPPLDYGYTF.

The rearrangement links TRBV18 to TRBJ1-1; D remains ambiguous. Between the trimmed V and J ends, which lost 0 bases and 5 bases, there was a span of 13 bases. The germline V gene has CDR1 KGHSH and CDR2 LQKENI. This CDR3 is 15 amino acids long. CDR3 amino acids: CASSPPAGERTEAFF. The CDR3 DNA sequence: TGTGCCAGCTCACCACCGGCCGGGGAGAGGACTGAAGCTTTCTTT.

V is TRBV28 and J is TRBJ2-3; no clear D. Germline lookup yields CDR1 MDHEN and CDR2 SYDVKM. The CDR3 consists of 11 residues. Trimming took off 2 bases at V and 7 bases at J, with 4 bases between the two ends. CDR3 protein: CASSLLNTQYF. CDR3 nucleotide sequence: TGTGCCAGCAGTTTACTAAATACGCAGTATTTT.

A single count supports this clone. This sequence joins TRBV6-5 and TRBJ2-7, with a tentative D call TRBD1 (6 bases). CDR3 length: 15 residues. Germline V CDR1 and CDR2: MNHEY, SVGAGI. Trimming stripped 6 bases from V and 7 bases from J, with 22 bases between. The CDR3 nucleotides are TGTGCCAGCAGGCAGGGGAAAGGTCTACGCTTGGAGCAGTACTTC. This encodes CASRQGKGLRLEQYF.

The chain joins TRBV30 to TRBJ2-3; the match to TRBD2 covers 7 bases. V was clipped by 2 bases and J by 5 bases; unmatched bases: 4. Germline lookup yields CDR1 GTSNPN and CDR2 SVGIG (reference sequence). There are 13 residues in the CDR3. CDR3 loop: CAWSIGGGDTQYF. In DNA, the CDR3 is TGTGCCTGGAGTATTGGGGGGGGAGATACGCAGTATTTT.

The J gene is TRBJ2-2, the V gene TRBV7-9, with 8 bases identical to TRBD1. J gave up 3 bases and V 4 bases, and 1 base lay outside the gene matches. The V gene's germline CDR1 is SEHNR and CDR2 FQNEAQ (reference sequence). The CDR3 has 14 amino acids. The CDR3 bases are TGTGCCAGCAGCTGGGGACAGGACACCGGGGAGCTGTTTTTT. Its translation is CASSWGQDTGELFF.

V is TRBV5-1 and J is TRBJ2-1; TRBD1 agrees at 7 bases. Unmatched junction bases numbered 8, after V lost 2 bases and J lost 3 bases. This CDR3 is built from 16 residues. CDR1 and CDR2 from the germline V gene are SGHRS and YFSETQ. CDR3 sequence: CASSFTGEGYYNEQFF. The CDR3 DNA reads as TGCGCCAGCAGCTTCACAGGGGAAGGGTACTACAATGAGCAGTTCTTC.

The rearrangement uses TRBV9 and TRBJ1-1, with 7 nucleotides matching TRBD1. CDR1 is SGDLS, CDR2 YYNGEE, per germline. This CDR3 is 15 amino acids long. The junction had 8 bases not matched to a gene; V was cut back by 1 base and J by 5 bases. The CDR3 nucleotides read TGTGCCAGCAGCGTAACGACAGGGTTGAGGACTGAAGCTTTCTTT. Protein sequence: CASSVTTGLRTEAFF. The variable domain in full, completed from reference TRBV9 and TRBJ1-1, reads DSGVTQTPKHLITATGQRVTLRCSPRSGDLSVYWYQQSLDQGLQFLIQYYNGEERAKGNILERFSAQQFPDLHSELNLSSLELGDSALYFCASSVTTGLRTEAFFGQGTRLTVV.

J is TRBJ2-1 and V is TRBV3-1 (or the pseudogene TRBV3-2); TRBD2 agrees at 10 bases. The CDR3 consists of 18 residues. Germline loops: CDR1 LGHDT, CDR2 YNNKEL (reference sequence). Germline trimming cut 2 bases from V and 6 bases from J; bases unmatched to any gene: 13. The CDR3: CASSQLRGLAGVFNEQFF. Here the CDR3 DNA reads TGTGCCAGCAGCCAACTTCGCGGCCTAGCGGGAGTCTTCAATGAGCAGTTCTTC.

This clone was observed once. The rearrangement joins TRBV24-1 to TRBJ2-3, with no clear D. Germline values: CDR1 KGHDR, CDR2 SFDVKD. The length of the CDR3 is 14 residues. The V and J ends lost 1 base and 2 bases respectively, with 6 bases between them. The CDR3 DNA follows: TGTGCCACCAGTGATTTCGGGCTCACAGATACGCAGTATTTT. Residues: CATSDFGLTDTQYF.

The rearrangement joins TRBV9 to TRBJ1-5; 7 positions agree with TRBD1. Germline CDR1 reads SGDLS; CDR2 reads YYNGEE. Germline trimming cut 3 bases from V and 2 bases from J; bases unmatched to any gene: 11. This CDR3 has 17 residues. The CDR3 DNA is TGTGCCAGCAGCGCGAGGGATGGAGGGGGCGGCAATCAGCCCCAGCATTTT. Protein: CASSARDGGGGNQPQHF.

V and J are TRBV19 and TRBJ1-5; D possibly corresponds to TRBD1 (6 bases). Germline V CDR1 and CDR2: LNHDA, SQIVND (reference sequence). The CDR3 totals 16 residues. Trimming pared 2 bases from V and 6 bases from J, leaving 17 bases between. The DNA of the CDR3 is TGTGCCAGTAGTATAACCCCACAGGGCCTTACTCAGCCCCAGCATTTT. Residues: CASSITPQGLTQPQHF.

This chain connects TRBV5-5 to TRBJ1-1; no reliable D call. This CDR3 has 12 amino acids. The V end lost 2 bases, the J end lost 7 bases, and 9 bases lay between the germline ends. Germline V CDR1 and CDR2: SGHKS, YYEKEE (reference sequence). The DNA of the CDR3 is TGTGCCAGCAGCTTCTTCGGAAGTGAAGCTTTCTTT. Protein sequence: CASSFFGSEAFF.

The V and J genes are TRBV7-2 and TRBJ1-2; D perhaps matches TRBD1 (6 bases). CDR3 length: 13 residues. Germline V CDR1 and CDR2: SGHTA, FQGNSA. Trimming stripped 5 bases from V and 8 bases from J, with 15 bases between. Here the CDR3 DNA reads TGTGCCAGCAGCGAACAGGGTTTGTTCGGCTACACCTTC. Residues: CASSEQGLFGYTF.

The chain couples TRBV18 to TRBJ1-1; 9 nucleotides match TRBD1. CDR3 size: 15 residues. In germline, CDR1 is KGHSH, CDR2 LQKENI. The V gene end was trimmed by 6 bases and the J gene end by 5 bases; junction bases not matched to a gene: 10. The CDR3 region is CASSSDRGVGTEAFF. The DNA for the CDR3 is TGTGCCAGCTCGTCGGACAGGGGAGTAGGGACTGAAGCTTTCTTT.

The chain combines TRBV3-1 (or the pseudogene TRBV3-2) with TRBJ1-4, with D possibly being TRBD1 (6 bases). The CDR3 runs to 15 residues. Germline V gene data show CDR1 as LGHDT and CDR2 as YNNKEL (reference sequence). V lost 3 bases and J lost 8, with 16 bases in between. CDR3 DNA: TGTGCCAGCAGCCACGGTGGGGGGCGGCGCGAAAAACTGTTTTTT. Translated, it gives CASSHGGGRREKLFF.

V usage is TRBV10-1 and J usage is TRBJ1-1, with no clear D. Germline CDR1 is WNHNN and CDR2 is SYGVQD (reference sequence). The V end lost 3 bases, the J end lost 4 bases, and 12 bases lay between the germline ends. The CDR3 consists of 14 residues. The CDR3 protein is CASSDQARSTEAFF. CDR3 in DNA: TGCGCCAGCAGTGACCAGGCGCGGAGCACTGAAGCTTTCTTT.

The chain is built from TRBV5-8 and TRBJ1-3, with D unresolved. The V end lost 5 bases, the J end lost 2 bases, and 14 bases lay between the germline ends. The CDR3 sequence is 15 residues long. Germline CDR1 is SGHTS and CDR2 is YDEGEE. In DNA, the CDR3 is TGTGCCAGCAGTCGTAGGGCTCCTCCTGGAAACACCATATATTTT. Protein product: CASSRRAPPGNTIYF.

The chain uses TRBV19 and TRBJ2-5; 11 positions agree with TRBD2. Germline V gene sequence: CDR1 LNHDA, CDR2 SQIVND (reference sequence). Trimming took 1 base from V and 5 from J; bases not matched to a gene: 6. The CDR3 is 16 residues long. The CDR3 DNA follows: TGTGCCAGTAGTATAGCGGGCCTAGCGGGAGGCGAGACCCAGTACTTC. Its translation is CASSIAGLAGGETQYF.

The chain recombines TRBV18 with TRBJ1-2, with D unclear. CDR1 KGHSH and CDR2 LQKENI come from the germline V gene. The CDR3 contains 15 residues. V lost 0 bases and J 4 bases, leaving 12 bases between the germline ends. The CDR3 DNA reads TGTGCCAGCTCACCACCACACCAGAATATCTATGGCTACACCTTC. Translated, it gives CASSPPHQNIYGYTF.

The chain employs TRBV30 and TRBJ2-2; 11 positions agree with TRBD1. The CDR3 runs 13 residues. From germline, CDR1 is GTSNPN and CDR2 SVGIG (reference sequence). CDR3: CSEGTGGTGELFF. The CDR3 DNA sequence: TGTTCAGAAGGGACAGGGGGGACCGGGGAGCTGTTTTTT.

The chain has TRBV14 and TRBJ1-6, with D unresolved. V lost 0 bases and J 7 bases, leaving 10 bases between the germline ends. This CDR3 is built from 15 residues. The germline V gene has CDR1 SGHDN and CDR2 FVKESK. The CDR3 loop reads CASSQERQPNSPLHF. For the CDR3, the DNA is TGTGCCAGCAGCCAAGAGAGGCAGCCCAATTCACCCCTCCACTTT.